The 25 T cell receptor beta chains below were found in one sample sequenced in a study of graft-versus-host responses after intestinal transplantation. Clones were sequenced by immunoSEQ multiplex PCR, and TCRdb holds only the in-frame ones, with some missing. The repertoire has 96,000 or so clones, roughly 92% of them found once; the top ten carry roughly 0.17%. Their recognized antigens are unknown. The sample in question was unstimulated CD4+ T cells sorted from spleen or lymph node cells, obtained before intestinal transplant. Receptor source: a human donor who received an intestinal transplant.

The chain recombines TRBV5-4 with TRBJ2-1; 8 bases match TRBD2. Per the germline V gene, CDR1 is SGHNT and CDR2 is YYREEE (reference sequence). This CDR3 is 17 amino acids long. The V gene end was trimmed by 1 base and the J gene end by 0 bases; junction bases not matched to a gene: 6. The CDR3: CASSLYKLADSYNEQFF. The CDR3 DNA follows: TGTGCCAGCAGCTTGTATAAACTAGCGGACTCCTACAATGAGCAGTTCTTC.

The chain is built from TRBV7-9 and TRBJ1-2; D is uncertain. There are 15 residues in the CDR3. Trimming cost V 1 base and J 0 bases, with 9 bases left between them. Germline V gene sequence: CDR1 SEHNR, CDR2 FQNEAQ (reference sequence). The CDR3 region is CASSLGAQPNYGYTF. CDR3 coding DNA: TGTGCCAGCAGCTTAGGGGCGCAGCCTAACTATGGCTACACCTTC.

The chain employs TRBV7-6 and TRBJ2-5, with TRBD2 matching over 8 bases. The germline CDR1 and CDR2 sequences are SGHVS and FNYEAQ. With 6 bases clipped from V and 0 bases from J, the junction kept 6 bases outside the gene matches. This CDR3 has 15 residues. CDR3 coding DNA: TGTGCCAGCAGGGCCGGGACTAGGGACCAAGAGACCCAGTACTTC. This sequence encodes CASRAGTRDQETQYF.

This chain joins TRBV28 and TRBJ2-7; 8 positions match TRBD1. Losses at the gene ends were 5 bases for V and 4 bases for J; bases not matched to a gene: 13. In germline, CDR1 is MDHEN, CDR2 SYDVKM. The CDR3 totals 16 residues. The CDR3, as DNA: TGTGCCAGCAGTCTCAATAGACGGGACAGGAGGTACGAGCAGTACTTC. Translated, it gives CASSLNRRDRRYEQYF.

The genes are TRBV4-1 and TRBJ1-2, with 11 bases that match TRBD1. Germline CDR1 is MGHRA and CDR2 is YSYEKL. CDR3 length: 16 amino acids. Unmatched junction bases numbered 4, after V lost 1 base and J lost 3 bases. For the CDR3, the DNA is TGCGCCAGCAGCCAAGGGGAGGACAGGGGGCACTATGGCTACACCTTC. Protein sequence: CASSQGEDRGHYGYTF.

The V and J genes are TRBV2 and TRBJ2-1; D is uncertain. The CDR3 spans 17 residues. The germline CDR1 and CDR2 sequences are SNHLY and FYNNEI. V was shortened by 2 bases and J by 3 bases, with 17 bases between the two germline ends. CDR3 bases: TGTGCCAGCAGTGAACCGTTTGGGCTCCCGTACTACAATGAGCAGTTCTTC. It translates to CASSEPFGLPYYNEQFF.

This clone was detected once. The CDR3 nucleotides are TGTGCCAGCAGTGGTCGACAGGGGAGGGCCGGGGAGCTGTTTTTT. Its translation: CASSGRQGRAGELFF. This chain joins TRBV6-1 and TRBJ2-2; D perhaps matches TRBD1 (8 bases). V was pared by 4 bases and J by 6 bases, with 15 bases between. Per germline, CDR1 MNHNS and CDR2 SASEGT. The CDR3 is made up of 15 amino acids.

V is TRBV4-3 and J is TRBJ2-6; the match to TRBD1 covers 7 bases. Looked up from germline, CDR1 is LGHNA and CDR2 is YSLEER. J was trimmed by 1 base and V by 4 bases; bases with no gene match: 1. The CDR3 runs to 15 residues. The CDR3 DNA reads as TGCGCCAGCAGCCTGACAGGGTCTGGGGCCAACGTCCTGACTTTC. Protein sequence: CASSLTGSGANVLTF.

The chain joins TRBV6-6 to TRBJ2-2; 10 bases line up with TRBD1. Per the germline V gene, CDR1 is MNHNY and CDR2 is SVGAGI (reference sequence). This CDR3 region has 16 residues. J lost 6 bases, V lost 5 bases, and 9 bases had no gene match. The CDR3 DNA reads as TGTGCCAGCAGTGCCCCCGGGACAGGGGTTGCCGGGGAGCTGTTTTTT. This translates into CASSAPGTGVAGELFF.

The chain uses TRBV6-5 and TRBJ2-1; D is perhaps TRBD1 (8 bases). This CDR3 spans 15 amino acids. The ends were cut back, 6 bases at V and 6 bases at J, with 18 bases in the middle. CDR1 and CDR2 from the germline V gene are MNHEY and SVGAGI. In DNA, the CDR3 is TGTGCCAGCAGCCAAGACAGGGGAGGGGGCAATGAGCAGTTCTTC. Translation gives CASSQDRGGGNEQFF.

The chain has TRBV4-3 and TRBJ1-2; TRBD1 might be the D (5 bases). Germline lookup yields CDR1 LGHNA and CDR2 YSLEER. V lost 1 base and J lost 4, with 13 bases in between. This CDR3 has 15 amino acids. The CDR3 DNA is TGCGCCAGCAGCCAAGGAATGGGGCAGGGCTATGGCTACACCTTC. It is translated as CASSQGMGQGYGYTF.

The chain links TRBV6-1 to TRBJ2-1; D might be TRBD2 (6 bases). Germline CDR1 and CDR2: MNHNS and SASEGT. Trimming took off 6 bases at V and 6 bases at J, with 15 bases between the two ends. This CDR3 has 14 amino acids. The CDR3 DNA reads as TGTGCCAGCAGGCAATTGACTAGTCGCAATGAGCAGTTCTTC. It encodes CASRQLTSRNEQFF.

The chain recombines TRBV5-4 with TRBJ2-1; weak D call: TRBD2 (6 bases). V gave up 0 bases and J gave up 10 bases, with 14 bases separating them. Germline assignment: CDR1 SGHNT and CDR2 YYREEE (reference sequence). CDR3 size: 14 residues. The CDR3 nucleotides read TGTGCCAGCAGCTTGGCGGGAGAGGCGCGAGAGCAGTTCTTC. The encoded protein is CASSLAGEAREQFF. The full variable domain, with the rest looked up from reference TRBV5-4 and TRBJ2-1, is ETGVTQSPTHLIKTRGQQVTLRCSSQSGHNTVSWYQQALGQGPQFIFQYYREEENGRGNFPPRFSGLQFPNYSSELNVNALELDDSALYLCASSLAGEAREQFFGPGTRLTVL.

The table lists this clone with a count of one. This chain connects TRBV21-1 to TRBJ2-5; the table's TRBD2 call for D was not verified on the DNA. TRBV21-1 is a documented pseudogene. The CDR3 is made up of 14 amino acids. The CDR3 sequence is CASSKLRLQETQYF. The CDR3 DNA reads TGTGCCAGCAGCAAGCTCAGACTACAAGAGACCCAGTACTTC.

This rearrangement joins TRBV19 to TRBJ1-3; 10 bases match TRBD1. The CDR3 consists of 18 residues. Per germline, CDR1 LNHDA and CDR2 SQIVND (reference sequence). J gave up 4 bases and V 2 bases, and 11 bases lay outside the gene matches. In DNA, the CDR3 is TGTGCCAGTAGTATATCCCTCTCGACAGGGGGCTTCGGAAACACCATATATTTT. The encoded protein is CASSISLSTGGFGNTIYF.

The chain carries TRBV6-5 and TRBJ1-1; 7 nucleotides line up with TRBD1. V trimming: 5 bases; J trimming: 5 bases; junction bases outside the gene matches: 11. The CDR3 runs to 15 residues. The germline V gene has CDR1 MNHEY and CDR2 SVGAGI. The CDR3 DNA is TGTGCCAGCAGTATCGACAGGGCCCGATGGACTGAAGCTTTCTTT. It is translated as CASSIDRARWTEAFF.

V and J are TRBV5-1 and TRBJ2-7, with TRBD1 identical over 12 bases. CDR1 and CDR2 from the germline V gene are SGHRS and YFSETQ. The CDR3 consists of 14 residues. The V and J ends lost 4 bases and 9 bases, in that order; junction bases with no gene match: 8. The CDR3 nucleotides are TGCGCCAGCAGCGACAGGGACAGGGGGCGCGTGCAGTACTTC. As protein: CASSDRDRGRVQYF.

The gene calls are TRBV30 and TRBJ2-7; TRBD2 aligns across 9 bases. Per the germline V gene, CDR1 is GTSNPN and CDR2 is SVGIG (reference sequence). The CDR3 runs 13 residues. V was clipped by 8 bases and J by 4 bases; unmatched bases: 9. This chain's CDR3 is CATSSGSMYEQYF. The CDR3 DNA follows: TGTGCCACTAGTAGCGGGAGTATGTACGAGCAGTACTTC. Complete variable domain (other parts from reference TRBV30 and TRBJ2-7): SQTIHQWPATLVQPVGSPLSLECTVEGTSNPNLYWYRQAAGRGLQLLFYSVGIGQISSEVPQNLSASRPQDRQFILSSKKLLLSDSGFYLCATSSGSMYEQYFGPGTRLTVT.

This clone was detected only once. J is TRBJ2-5 and V is TRBV27; D is possibly TRBD2 (6 bases). Germline V gives CDR1 MNHEY, CDR2 SMNVEV (reference sequence). The CDR3 runs to 16 residues. Trimming removed 5 bases at V and 2 bases at J, with 18 bases between. As DNA, the CDR3 is TGTGCCAGCAGTCATGGCGGGATGGGGCGGCAAGAGACCCAGTACTTC. This translates into CASSHGGMGRQETQYF.

The chain carries TRBV27 and TRBJ2-7; TRBD2 agrees at 12 bases. With V trimmed by 2 bases and J by 10 bases, 6 bases remained unmatched. CDR1 and CDR2 (germline): MNHEY, SMNVEV (reference sequence). CDR3 length: 14 amino acids. The CDR3: CASSLIRLAGVQYF. CDR3 DNA sequence: TGTGCCAGCAGTTTAATTAGACTAGCGGGAGTACAGTACTTC.

This clone turned up a few times. The chain recombines TRBV6-6 with TRBJ1-4, with 8 positions matching TRBD1. This CDR3 is built from 12 residues. Germline V gene sequence: CDR1 MNHNY, CDR2 SVGAGI (reference sequence). Losses at the gene ends were 4 bases for V and 11 bases for J; bases not matched to a gene: 3. The CDR3 region has the DNA TGTGCCAGCAGTTGGACAGGGAACAAACTGTTTTTT. Translated: CASSWTGNKLFF.

The genes are TRBV15 and TRBJ1-5; D uncertain. The ends were cut back, 1 base at V and 0 bases at J, with 7 bases in the middle. The CDR3 sequence is 15 residues long. Germline CDR1 is LNHNV and CDR2 is YYDKDF (reference sequence). CDR3 DNA: TGTGCCACCAGCAGAGTGTTTAGTAGCAATCAGCCCCAGCATTTT. The encoded protein is CATSRVFSSNQPQHF.

This CDR3 reads CASSRVKTDQYF. The CDR3 DNA is TGTGCCAGCAGCAGAGTAAAGACAGATCAGTATTTT. The chain is built from TRBV21-1 and TRBJ2-3; TRBD1 is the table's D call and was not checked against the DNA. TRBV21-1 is a pseudogene locus. The CDR3 runs to 12 residues.

The rearrangement joins TRBV7-9 to TRBJ2-1; the match to TRBD2 covers 9 bases. This CDR3 has 16 amino acids. CDR1 is SEHNR, CDR2 FQNEAQ, per germline (reference sequence). Trimming cost V 2 bases and J 6 bases; bases outside gene matches: 8. The CDR3 coding sequence is TGTGCCAGCAGCTTATCTAGGGCTAGCGGGGCCAATGAGCAGTTCTTC. As protein: CASSLSRASGANEQFF.

The genes are TRBV6-1 and TRBJ1-1, with 8 bases that match TRBD1. This CDR3 has 14 amino acids. V was clipped by 6 bases and J by 2 bases; unmatched bases: 5. The germline V gene encodes CDR1 MNHNS and CDR2 SASEGT. The CDR3 loop is CASSWTGSNTEAFF. CDR3 DNA sequence: TGTGCCAGCAGCTGGACAGGGAGCAACACTGAAGCTTTCTTT.